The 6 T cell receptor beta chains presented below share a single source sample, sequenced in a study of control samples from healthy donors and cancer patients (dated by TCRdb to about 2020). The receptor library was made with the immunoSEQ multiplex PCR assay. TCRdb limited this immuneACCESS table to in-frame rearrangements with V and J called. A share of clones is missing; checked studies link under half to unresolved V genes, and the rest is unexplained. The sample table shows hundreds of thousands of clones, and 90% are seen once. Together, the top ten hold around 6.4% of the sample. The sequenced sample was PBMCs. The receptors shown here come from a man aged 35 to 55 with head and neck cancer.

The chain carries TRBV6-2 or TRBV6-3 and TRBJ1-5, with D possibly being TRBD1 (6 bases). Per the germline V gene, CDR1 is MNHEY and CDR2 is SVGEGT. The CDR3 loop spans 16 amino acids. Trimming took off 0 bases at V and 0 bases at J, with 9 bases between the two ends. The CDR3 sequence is CASSYSRGASNQPQHF. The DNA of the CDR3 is TGTGCCAGCAGTTACTCCCGGGGGGCTAGCAATCAGCCCCAGCATTTT.

CDR3: CASSLAGGTTSYEQYF. The CDR3 DNA reads TGCGCCAGCAGCTTGGCGGGGGGGACCACTTCCTACGAGCAGTACTTC. The chain combines TRBV5-1 with TRBJ2-7, with TRBD2 identical over 8 bases. V lost 0 bases and J lost 1; bases outside the gene matches: 6. The CDR3 is 16 amino acids. Germline V CDR1 and CDR2: SGHRS, YFSETQ.

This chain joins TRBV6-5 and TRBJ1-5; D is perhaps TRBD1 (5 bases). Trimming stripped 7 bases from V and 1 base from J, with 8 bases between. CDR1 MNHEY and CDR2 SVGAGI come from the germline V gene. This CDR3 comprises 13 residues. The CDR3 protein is CASNRSSNQPQHF. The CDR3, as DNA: TGTGCCAGCAACAGGTCGAGCAATCAGCCCCAGCATTTT.

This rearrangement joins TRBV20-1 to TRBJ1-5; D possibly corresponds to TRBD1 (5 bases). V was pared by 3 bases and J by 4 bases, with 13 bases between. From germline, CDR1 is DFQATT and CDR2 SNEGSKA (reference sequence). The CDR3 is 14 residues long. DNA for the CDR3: TGCAGTGCTAGTGAGGGGATTCTAAATCAGCCCCAGCATTTT. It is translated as CSASEGILNQPQHF.

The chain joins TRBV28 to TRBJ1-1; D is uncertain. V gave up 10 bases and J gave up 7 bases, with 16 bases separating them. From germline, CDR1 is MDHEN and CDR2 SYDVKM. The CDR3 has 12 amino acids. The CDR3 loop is CATSQERDEAFF. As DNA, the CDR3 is TGTGCCACGAGCCAAGAGAGAGATGAAGCTTTCTTT.

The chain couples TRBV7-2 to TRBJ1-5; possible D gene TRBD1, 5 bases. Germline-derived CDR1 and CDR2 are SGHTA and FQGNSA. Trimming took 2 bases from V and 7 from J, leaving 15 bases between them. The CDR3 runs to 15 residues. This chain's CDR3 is CASSLSAGAIQPQHF. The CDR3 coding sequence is TGTGCCAGCAGCTTATCAGCCGGGGCTATCCAGCCCCAGCATTTT.